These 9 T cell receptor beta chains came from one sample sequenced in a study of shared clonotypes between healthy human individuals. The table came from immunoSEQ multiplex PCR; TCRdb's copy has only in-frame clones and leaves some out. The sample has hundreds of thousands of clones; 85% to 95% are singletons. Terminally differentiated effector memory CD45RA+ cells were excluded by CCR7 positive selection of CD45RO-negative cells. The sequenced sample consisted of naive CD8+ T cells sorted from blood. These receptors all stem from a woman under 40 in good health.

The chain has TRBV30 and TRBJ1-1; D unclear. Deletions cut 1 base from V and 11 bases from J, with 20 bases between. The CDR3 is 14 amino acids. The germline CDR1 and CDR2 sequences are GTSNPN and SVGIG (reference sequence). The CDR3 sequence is CAWSGAGGEVRAFF. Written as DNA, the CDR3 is TGTGCCTGGAGTGGGGCAGGCGGCGAGGTAAGGGCTTTCTTT.

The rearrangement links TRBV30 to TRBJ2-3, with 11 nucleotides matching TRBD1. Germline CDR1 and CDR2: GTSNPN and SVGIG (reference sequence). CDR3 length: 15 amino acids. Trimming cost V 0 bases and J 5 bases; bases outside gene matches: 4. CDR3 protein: CAWSVSGQGGDTQYF. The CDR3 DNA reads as TGTGCCTGGAGTGTCTCGGGACAGGGGGGAGATACGCAGTATTTT.

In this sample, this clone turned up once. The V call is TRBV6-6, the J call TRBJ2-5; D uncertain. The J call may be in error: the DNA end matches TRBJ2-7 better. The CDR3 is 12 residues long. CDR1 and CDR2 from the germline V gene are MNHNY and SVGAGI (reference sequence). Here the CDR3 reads CASSLARYEQYF. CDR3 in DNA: TGTGCCAGCAGTTTAGCCCGGTACGAGCAGTACTTC.

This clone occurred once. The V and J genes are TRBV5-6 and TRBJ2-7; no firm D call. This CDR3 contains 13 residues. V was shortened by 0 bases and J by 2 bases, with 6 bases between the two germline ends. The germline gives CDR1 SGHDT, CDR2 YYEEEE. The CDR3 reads CASSLGHPYEQYF. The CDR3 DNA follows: TGTGCCAGCAGCTTGGGACACCCCTACGAGCAGTACTTC.

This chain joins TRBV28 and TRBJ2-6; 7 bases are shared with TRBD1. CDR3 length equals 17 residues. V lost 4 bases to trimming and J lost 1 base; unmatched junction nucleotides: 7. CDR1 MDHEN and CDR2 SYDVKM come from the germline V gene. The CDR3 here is CASSSYDRASGANVLTF. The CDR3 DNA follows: TGTGCCAGCAGTTCGTATGACAGGGCGTCTGGGGCCAACGTCCTGACTTTC.

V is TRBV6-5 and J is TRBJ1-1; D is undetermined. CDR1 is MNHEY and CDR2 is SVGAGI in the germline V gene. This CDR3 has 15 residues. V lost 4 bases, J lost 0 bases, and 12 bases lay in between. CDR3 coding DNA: TGTGCCAGCAGTTCCAACTGGGAGTTGAACACTGAAGCTTTCTTT. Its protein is CASSSNWELNTEAFF.

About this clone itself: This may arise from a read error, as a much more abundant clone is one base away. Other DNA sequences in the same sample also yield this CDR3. The CDR3 region is CASSLLDEQYF. As DNA, the CDR3 is TGTGCCAGCAGCTTGTTGGACGAGCAGTACTTC. The chain joins TRBV5-6 to TRBJ2-7; D not resolved. This CDR3 spans 11 amino acids. Germline lookup yields CDR1 SGHDT and CDR2 YYEEEE. With 1 base removed from V and 5 bases from J, the gap between germline ends came to 4 bases.

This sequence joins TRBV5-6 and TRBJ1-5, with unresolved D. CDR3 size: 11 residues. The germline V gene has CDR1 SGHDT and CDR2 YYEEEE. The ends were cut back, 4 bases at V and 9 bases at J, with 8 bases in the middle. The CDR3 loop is CASSAHRPQHF. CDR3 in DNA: TGTGCCAGCAGCGCGCACCGGCCCCAGCATTTT.

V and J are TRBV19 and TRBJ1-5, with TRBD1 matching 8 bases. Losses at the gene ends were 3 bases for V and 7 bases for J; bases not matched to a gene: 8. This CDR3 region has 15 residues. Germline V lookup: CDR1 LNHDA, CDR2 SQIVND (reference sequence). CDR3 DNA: TGTGCCAGTAGTATCGACAGGGGACGCGGCCAGCCCCAGCATTTT. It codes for CASSIDRGRGQPQHF.